A single sample is the source of the 23 T cell receptor beta chains below, sequenced in a study of shared clonotypes between healthy human individuals. TCRdb's copy holds only in-frame clones and misses some; the assay was immunoSEQ multiplex PCR. The table includes about 1 million clones, roughly 75% detected once. The sample consisted of memory CD4+ T cells sorted from blood. Noted subset: CD45RA-negative fraction. Receptor source: a man in his late teens or twenties in good health.

The chain employs TRBV7-3 and TRBJ1-2; 11 positions match TRBD1. Germline assignment: CDR1 SGHTA and CDR2 FQGTGA. The CDR3 has 13 amino acids. The J segment lost 7 bases and the V segment lost 5 bases, leaving 3 bases of the junction unmatched. CDR3 nucleotides: TGTGCCAGCAGCGGGACAGGGGGTTTTGGCTACACCTTC. Protein: CASSGTGGFGYTF.

This clone has at least ten counts. The chain recombines TRBV14 with TRBJ2-5; 7 bases are shared with TRBD1. CDR1 and CDR2 from the germline V gene are SGHDN and FVKESK. The CDR3 contains 13 residues. With V trimmed by 10 bases and J by 7 bases, 12 bases remained unmatched. The CDR3 spells CAIRTGSGTTQYF. CDR3 sequence (DNA): TGTGCCATCCGGACAGGCTCGGGGACGACCCAGTACTTC.

This clone was detected once. V gene TRBV4-1 combines with J gene TRBJ2-1, with 15 bases lining up with TRBD2. This CDR3 has 17 residues. J was trimmed by 1 base and V by 4 bases; bases with no gene match: 2. The V gene's germline CDR1 is MGHRA and CDR2 YSYEKL. CDR3 DNA: TGCGCCAGCAGCCGCGGGACTAGCGGGGGGTCCTACAATGAGCAGTTCTTC. Encoded protein: CASSRGTSGGSYNEQFF.

In the case of this clone: One base away lies a much larger clone, so this may be a sequencing read error. This sequence joins TRBV11-3 and TRBJ1-1; D unresolved. Germline V gives CDR1 SGHNT, CDR2 YENEEA. This CDR3 has 13 residues. Trimming removed 1 base at V and 3 bases at J, with 6 bases between. CDR3 nucleotide sequence: TGTGCCAGCAGCTTAGGTCGGTACACTGAAGCTTTCTTT. Encoded protein: CASSLGRYTEAFF. Full variable domain (remainder filled in from reference TRBV11-3 and TRBJ1-1): EAGVVQSPRYKIIEKKQPVAFWCNPISGHNTLYWYLQNLGQGPELLIRYENEEAVDDSQLPKDRFSAERLKGVDSTLKIQPAELGDSAVYLCASSLGRYTEAFFGQGTRLTVV.

V and J are TRBV7-2 and TRBJ1-1; no firm D call. Per the germline V gene, CDR1 is SGHTA and CDR2 is FQGNSA. The V end was cut by 4 bases, the J end by 9 bases, with 12 bases between. This CDR3 region has 12 residues. This chain's CDR3 is CASSWGPIKAFF. The CDR3 region has the DNA TGTGCCAGCAGCTGGGGTCCGATAAAAGCTTTCTTT.

V and J are TRBV5-8 and TRBJ1-1, with a tentative D call TRBD1 (5 bases). Germline CDR1 and CDR2: SGHTS and YDEGEE. Trimming stripped 3 bases from V and 11 bases from J, with 11 bases between. This CDR3 has 11 amino acids. The CDR3 coding sequence is TGTGCCAGCAGCTGGACAACGGGGGCTTTCTTT. This translates into CASSWTTGAFF.

The CDR3 region has the DNA TGTGCCAGCATCCCTAGAAACCAAGAGACCCAGTACTTC. It specifies CASIPRNQETQYF. The chain uses TRBV6-6 and TRBJ2-5; D uncertain. CDR1 and CDR2 from the germline V gene are MNHNY and SVGAGI (reference sequence). The CDR3 runs 13 residues. V lost 7 bases and J lost 0, with 9 bases in between.

Comment on this clone: Other DNA sequences in the sample encode the same CDR3. V gene TRBV7-9 combines with J gene TRBJ2-2; perhaps TRBD1 as D (6 bases). The V gene lost 5 bases and the J gene lost 6 bases, with 7 bases spanning the gap. The CDR3 loop spans 12 amino acids. Germline V CDR1 and CDR2: SEHNR, FQNEAQ (reference sequence). CDR3 protein: CASSPGAGELFF. Written as DNA, the CDR3 is TGTGCCAGCAGCCCAGGGGCCGGGGAGCTGTTTTTT. The full variable domain, with the rest looked up from reference TRBV7-9 and TRBJ2-2, is DTGVSQNPRHKITKRGQNVTFRCDPISEHNRLYWYRQTLGQGPEFLTYFQNEAQLEKSRLLSDRFSAERPKGSFSTLEIQRTEQGDSAMYLCASSPGAGELFFGEGSRLTVL.

The chain links TRBV7-8 to TRBJ2-7; D is perhaps TRBD1 (8 bases). This CDR3 has 15 amino acids. V was clipped by 2 bases and J by 3 bases, with 14 bases between them. Germline CDR1 reads SGHVS; CDR2 reads FQNEAQ. CDR3 sequence: CASSLKRDRIYEQYF. CDR3 nucleotide sequence: TGTGCCAGCAGCTTAAAGCGGGACAGGATCTACGAGCAGTACTTC. The full variable domain, in which reference TRBV7-8 and TRBJ2-7 provide the parts outside the CDR3, is GAGVSQSPRYKVAKRGQDVALRCDPISGHVSLFWYQQALGQGPEFLTYFQNEAQLDKSGLPSDRFFAERPEGSVSTLKIQRTQQEDSAVYLCASSLKRDRIYEQYFGPGTRLTVT.

This clone came up once. The chain combines TRBV7-9 with TRBJ1-5, with D hard to call. V was cut by 7 bases and J by 7 bases, with 11 bases left in between. The CDR3 covers 12 residues. Germline V lookup: CDR1 SEHNR, CDR2 FQNEAQ (reference sequence). This chain's CDR3 is CASTRWNQPQHF. The CDR3 DNA follows: TGTGCCAGCACCCGGTGGAACCAGCCCCAGCATTTT.

The chain couples TRBV6-5 to TRBJ2-2; no clear D gene. V gave up 5 bases and J gave up 5 bases, with 9 bases separating them. CDR3 size: 13 residues. Looked up from germline, CDR1 is MNHEY and CDR2 is SVGAGI. The CDR3 loop reads CASSHPVTGELFF. CDR3 DNA: TGTGCCAGCAGTCACCCCGTTACCGGGGAGCTGTTTTTT.

This chain links TRBV11-3 with TRBJ2-1; the match to TRBD2 covers 14 bases. The CDR3 spans 15 residues. Germline CDR1 is SGHNT and CDR2 is YENEEA. V dropped 4 bases and J dropped 8; count of bases not matched to a gene: 4. The CDR3 bases are TGTGCCAGCAGCTGGACGGGACTAGCGGGAGATGAGCAGTTCTTC. Translated: CASSWTGLAGDEQFF. The whole variable domain, filled in from reference TRBV11-3 and TRBJ2-1, reads EAGVVQSPRYKIIEKKQPVAFWCNPISGHNTLYWYLQNLGQGPELLIRYENEEAVDDSQLPKDRFSAERLKGVDSTLKIQPAELGDSAVYLCASSWTGLAGDEQFFGPGTRLTVL.

This clone was detected a few times. The chain is built from TRBV2 and TRBJ1-5; maybe TRBD1 (6 bases). Germline-derived CDR1 and CDR2 are SNHLY and FYNNEI. This CDR3 is 14 amino acids long. V was cut by 4 bases and J by 5 bases, with 12 bases left in between. This CDR3 is CASSALGADQPQHF. The CDR3 coding sequence is TGTGCCAGCAGTGCTCTGGGGGCGGATCAGCCCCAGCATTTT.

The chain links TRBV5-6 to TRBJ1-2; 10 bases agree with TRBD1. V lost 4 bases and J lost 0; bases outside the gene matches: 9. There are 17 residues in the CDR3. Germline lookup yields CDR1 SGHDT and CDR2 YYEEEE. The CDR3 nucleotides are TGTGCCAGCAGCCCACGGGGGGACAGGGGTACTAACTATGGCTACACCTTC. Protein product: CASSPRGDRGTNYGYTF.

V gene TRBV5-1 combines with J gene TRBJ2-1; 10 bases are a match to TRBD1. J lost 9 bases, V lost 6 bases, and 6 bases had no gene match. Germline lookup yields CDR1 SGHRS and CDR2 YFSETQ. This CDR3 is built from 13 residues. The CDR3 spells CASTLRDRGEQFF. CDR3 in DNA: TGCGCCAGCACCCTCAGGGACAGGGGTGAGCAGTTCTTC.

On this clone: The likely explanation is a read error, given a far larger clone one base away. This CDR3 is also generated by other DNA sequences in the sample. J is TRBJ2-7 and V is TRBV5-6; D call uncertain. The V gene's germline CDR1 is SGHDT and CDR2 YYEEEE. The V and J ends lost 0 bases and 2 bases respectively, with 0 bases between them. The CDR3 sequence is 11 residues long. DNA of the CDR3: TGTGCCAGCAGCTTGGCCTACGAGCAGTACTTC. The encoded protein is CASSLAYEQYF.

The chain recombines TRBV2 with TRBJ1-4; maybe TRBD1 (5 bases). Between the trimmed V and J ends, which lost 3 bases and 4 bases, there was a span of 12 bases. The germline CDR1 and CDR2 sequences are SNHLY and FYNNEI. This CDR3 comprises 15 residues. CDR3 sequence: CASSDPPQVNEKLFF. In DNA, the CDR3 is TGTGCCAGCAGTGATCCCCCACAGGTTAATGAAAAACTGTTTTTT.

The rearrangement joins TRBV30 to TRBJ1-2, with D possibly being TRBD1 (5 bases). The CDR3 length is 16 residues. CDR1 and CDR2 from the germline V gene are GTSNPN and SVGIG (reference sequence). V lost 5 bases, J lost 8 bases, and 27 bases lay in between. The CDR3 here is CAWQNRDREGGRGYTF. CDR3 nucleotide sequence: TGTGCCTGGCAAAACCGGGACCGGGAAGGAGGCAGGGGCTACACCTTC.

A single count supports this clone. This chain uses TRBV5-1 with TRBJ1-2; D gene ambiguous. Trimming stripped 0 bases from V and 8 bases from J, with 17 bases between. Germline loops: CDR1 SGHRS, CDR2 YFSETQ. The CDR3 is 15 residues long. The CDR3 here is CASSLDGRSLGGYTF. The CDR3 nucleotides are TGCGCCAGCAGCTTGGACGGCAGAAGTCTCGGAGGCTACACCTTC.

About this clone itself: The sample contains more than one DNA sequence encoding this CDR3. The rearrangement uses TRBV5-6 and TRBJ1-6; D call uncertain. This CDR3 spans 15 amino acids. The V gene's germline CDR1 is SGHDT and CDR2 YYEEEE. Trimming removed 6 bases at V and 0 bases at J, with 10 bases between. In nucleotides, the CDR3 is TGTGCCAGCACTCCGGGGAGCTCCTATAATTCACCCCTCCACTTT. Residues: CASTPGSSYNSPLHF.

On this clone: In the same sample, other DNA sequences code for this CDR3. V and J are TRBV10-3 and TRBJ1-1; maybe TRBD1 (6 bases). The CDR3 is made up of 13 amino acids. Germline values: CDR1 ENHRY, CDR2 SYGVKD. With 2 bases removed from V and 3 bases from J, the gap between germline ends came to 7 bases. The CDR3 DNA follows: TGTGCCATCAGTGAGGACAGGTACACTGAAGCTTTCTTT. Translating it yields CAISEDRYTEAFF.

The count of this clone is one. This chain uses TRBV5-1 with TRBJ2-3, with 7 bases identical to TRBD2. The V segment lost 3 bases and the J segment 0 bases; nucleotides outside the gene matches: 7. The CDR3 runs 16 residues. Germline-derived CDR1 and CDR2 are SGHRS and YFSETQ. CDR3 region: CASSWLAGSSTDTQYF. The CDR3 bases are TGCGCCAGCAGCTGGTTAGCGGGTTCTAGCACAGATACGCAGTATTTT.

The genes are TRBV4-3 and TRBJ1-6; no firm D call. The CDR3 runs to 14 residues. The ends were cut back, 1 base at V and 6 bases at J, with 7 bases in the middle. In germline, CDR1 is LGHNA, CDR2 YSLEER. CDR3 nucleotide sequence: TGCGCCAGCAGCCAAGCTTGGGGTAATTCACCCCTCCACTTT. It yields the protein CASSQAWGNSPLHF.